This entry lists 30 T cell receptor beta chains sequenced from one sample in a study of shared clonotypes between healthy human individuals. Clones were read by immunoSEQ multiplex PCR, and TCRdb kept only the in-frame ones, dropping some. The sample records hundreds of thousands of clones, around three quarters being singletons. Sequencing was carried out using PBMCs. These receptor sequences come from a woman aged 40 to 50 in good health. Some clones in this sample may be carry-over from other donors' samples.

The V and J genes are TRBV28 and TRBJ2-7, with D uncertain. CDR1 and CDR2 from the germline V gene are MDHEN and SYDVKM. CDR3 size: 13 residues. V was clipped by 5 bases and J by 9 bases, with 17 bases between them. CDR3 nucleotide sequence: TGTGCCAGCAGTGCGTTAGACCTGTTTGGGCAGTACTTC. This sequence encodes CASSALDLFGQYF.

This clone was seen once. This chain uses TRBV7-2 with TRBJ2-7, with TRBD2 matching over 9 bases. The germline gives CDR1 SGHTA, CDR2 FQGNSA. This CDR3 region has 15 residues. After removal of 1 base from V and 2 bases from J, the junction contained 3 bases not matched to a gene. The CDR3 is CASSLEGTSTYEQYF. The CDR3 DNA reads as TGTGCCAGCAGCTTAGAAGGGACTAGCACCTACGAGCAGTACTTC.

This clone appeared once. The V call is TRBV11-2, the J call TRBJ1-1; 9 nucleotides agree with TRBD1. Germline V gives CDR1 SGHAT, CDR2 FQNNGV. The CDR3 contains 15 residues. V gave up 4 bases and J gave up 3 bases; unmatched junction bases: 6. CDR3 nucleotides: TGTGCCAGCAGCTCCGCCGGGACAGGGTACACTGAAGCTTTCTTT. Translation gives CASSSAGTGYTEAFF.

V and J are TRBV4-1 and TRBJ2-1, with D perhaps TRBD1 or TRBD2 (5 bases each). The germline gives CDR1 MGHRA, CDR2 YSYEKL. The length of the CDR3 is 16 residues. The ends were cut back, 1 base at V and 2 bases at J, with 12 bases in the middle. CDR3 amino acids: CASSQVRGTAYNEQFF. The CDR3 nucleotides are TGCGCCAGCAGCCAAGTTCGTGGGACCGCCTACAATGAGCAGTTCTTC.

J is TRBJ2-3 and V is TRBV5-4; the match to TRBD2 covers 7 bases. Germline-derived CDR1 and CDR2 are SGHNT and YYREEE (reference sequence). CDR3 length: 16 amino acids. Trimming cost V 1 base and J 0 bases; bases outside gene matches: 5. CDR3 nucleotide sequence: TGTGCCAGCAGCTTGAGAACGGGGGGAAGCACAGATACGCAGTATTTT. The encoded protein is CASSLRTGGSTDTQYF.

This clone showed up just once. This sequence joins TRBV7-2 and TRBJ2-2, with 8 bases that match TRBD1. With V trimmed by 5 bases and J by 5 bases, 7 bases remained unmatched. The germline V gene encodes CDR1 SGHTA and CDR2 FQGNSA. The CDR3 consists of 15 residues. CDR3 nucleotide sequence: TGTGCCAGCAGCCGACAGGGGCCGACGACCGGGGAGCTGTTTTTT. It is translated as CASSRQGPTTGELFF.

The chain joins TRBV10-3 to TRBJ2-1, with 10 bases that match TRBD2. The V gene's germline CDR1 is ENHRY and CDR2 SYGVKD. Trimming at V came to 4 bases and at J to 2 bases, leaving 5 bases not matched to a gene. The CDR3 runs to 16 residues. The CDR3 nucleotides are TGTGCCATCAGTGCGCGACTAGCGGGCACCTACAATGAGCAGTTCTTC. Its protein product is CAISARLAGTYNEQFF.

Concerning this clone: A much bigger clone sits one base away, suggesting this may be a read error. The CDR3 does not close with the conserved phenylalanine or tryptophan, likely indicating a read error. This chain uses TRBV29-1 with TRBJ1-5; perhaps TRBD1 as D (6 bases). The V and J ends lost 4 bases and 3 bases respectively, with 10 bases between them. The CDR3 consists of 13 residues. The germline CDR1 and CDR2 sequences are SQVTM and ANQGSEA. The CDR3 DNA follows: TGCAGCGTTGGCCGGGACACCAATCAGCCCCAGCATTCT. It yields the protein CSVGRDTNQPQHS.

This chain uses TRBV19 with TRBJ2-5; 9 bases line up with TRBD1. The CDR3 extends over 16 amino acids. Germline lookup yields CDR1 LNHDA and CDR2 SQIVND (reference sequence). The V segment lost 2 bases and the J segment 2 bases; nucleotides outside the gene matches: 6. The CDR3 protein is CASSIRRQGGQETQYF. CDR3 sequence (DNA): TGTGCCAGTAGTATACGCCGACAGGGGGGGCAAGAGACCCAGTACTTC.

As for this clone: An end of the junction differs from the germline gene, which may be a read error. Other DNA sequences within the sample encode an identical CDR3. The CDR3 here is CASSEAGVGYTF. The CDR3 bases are TGTGCCAGCAGTGAAGCCGGGGTTGGCTACACCTTT. This rearrangement joins TRBV2 to TRBJ1-2; D is unclear. The CDR3 extends over 12 amino acids. The germline V gene has CDR1 SNHLY and CDR2 FYNNEI.

This chain uses TRBV7-3 with TRBJ2-7; 7 bases line up with TRBD1. The CDR3 has 13 residues. Trimming took 4 bases from V and 2 from J; bases not matched to a gene: 2. Germline V gives CDR1 SGHTA, CDR2 FQGTGA. The chain's CDR3 is CASSYDRAYEQYF. The CDR3 DNA reads TGTGCCAGCAGCTACGACAGGGCCTACGAGCAGTACTTC.

To note about this clone: Other DNA sequences in this specimen translate into the identical CDR3. V is TRBV30 and J is TRBJ2-3; 7 nucleotides line up with TRBD1. The V and J ends lost 2 bases and 3 bases, in that order; junction bases with no gene match: 2. Germline CDR1 and CDR2: GTSNPN and SVGIG (reference sequence). The CDR3 runs to 13 residues. CDR3 residues: CAWSPGGTDTQYF. The CDR3 DNA reads as TGTGCCTGGAGTCCAGGGGGTACAGATACGCAGTATTTT. The full variable domain, in which reference TRBV30 and TRBJ2-3 provide the parts outside the CDR3, is SQTIHQWPATLVQPVGSPLSLECTVEGTSNPNLYWYRQAAGRGLQLLFYSVGIGQISSEVPQNLSASRPQDRQFILSSKKLLLSDSGFYLCAWSPGGTDTQYFGPGTRLTVL.

The rearrangement joins TRBV27 to TRBJ2-6; 9 bases fit TRBD2. Germline V gene lookup returns CDR1 MNHEY and CDR2 SMNVEV (reference sequence). Trimming removed 6 bases from V and 0 bases from J; junction bases left unmatched: 3. CDR3 size: 16 residues. The CDR3 nucleotides read TGTGCCAGCAGACTAGCGGGTAACTCTGGGGCCAACGTCCTGACTTTC. It codes for CASRLAGNSGANVLTF. The whole variable domain, filled in from reference TRBV27 and TRBJ2-6, reads EAQVTQNPRYLITVTGKKLTVTCSQNMNHEYMSWYRQDPGLGLRQIYYSMNVEVTDKGDVPEGYKVSRKEKRNFPLILESPSPNQTSLYFCASRLAGNSGANVLTFGAGSRLTVL.

This chain connects TRBV5-6 to TRBJ2-7; no clear D gene. The CDR3 covers 14 residues. V was trimmed by 0 bases and J by 0 bases, leaving 7 bases between them. CDR1 and CDR2 from the germline V gene are SGHDT and YYEEEE. CDR3 residues: CASSLVGNSYEQYF. In DNA, the CDR3 is TGTGCCAGCAGCTTGGTCGGCAACTCCTACGAGCAGTACTTC.

The V gene is TRBV15, the J gene TRBJ1-4, with D unclear. Germline V gene sequence: CDR1 LNHNV, CDR2 YYDKDF (reference sequence). Trimming left V 3 bases short and J 6 bases short, with 8 bases between. The CDR3 is 13 amino acids. CDR3 region: CATSSRLDEKLFF. The CDR3 DNA sequence: TGTGCCACCAGCAGTAGGTTGGATGAAAAACTGTTTTTT.

Written as DNA, the CDR3 is TGTGCCTGGAGTACAGGTGAGGGGTTCTACAATGAGCAGTTCTTC. Its translation: CAWSTGEGFYNEQFF. The chain has TRBV30 and TRBJ2-1; D possibly matches TRBD1 or TRBD2 (5 bases each). V dropped 2 bases and J dropped 3 bases, with 14 bases sitting between them. The CDR3 length is 15 residues. Germline V CDR1 and CDR2: GTSNPN, SVGIG (reference sequence).

The V call is TRBV9, the J call TRBJ2-1, with 7 bases fitting TRBD1. Losses at the gene ends were 3 bases for V and 2 bases for J; bases not matched to a gene: 8. Germline V gene lookup returns CDR1 SGDLS and CDR2 YYNGEE. This CDR3 comprises 16 residues. CDR3 protein: CASSGHRDSPYNEQFF. The CDR3 DNA follows: TGTGCCAGCAGCGGTCACCGGGACAGCCCCTACAATGAGCAGTTCTTC.

The genes are TRBV7-9 and TRBJ2-3; 7 nucleotides line up with TRBD2. V lost 2 bases, J lost 0 bases, and 2 bases stayed unmatched. This CDR3 is 15 amino acids long. Germline CDR1 SEHNR, CDR2 FQNEAQ (reference sequence). For the CDR3, the DNA is TGTGCCAGCAGCTTAACGGGAGGAAGCACAGATACGCAGTATTTT. This encodes CASSLTGGSTDTQYF.

The rearrangement links TRBV11-3 to TRBJ2-2, with 7 bases that match TRBD1. Trimming cost V 5 bases and J 6 bases; bases outside gene matches: 6. The CDR3 is 14 amino acids. Germline CDR1 SGHNT, CDR2 YENEEA. The CDR3 protein is CASSADRVAGELFF. The CDR3 bases are TGTGCCAGCAGCGCCGACAGGGTCGCCGGGGAGCTGTTTTTT.

This chain connects TRBV5-1 to TRBJ2-2; possibly TRBD1 or TRBD2 for D (5 bases each). Trimming stripped 5 bases from V and 0 bases from J, with 14 bases between. This CDR3 comprises 16 residues. Germline V gives CDR1 SGHRS, CDR2 YFSETQ. This CDR3 reads CASRARDGPNTGELFF. The CDR3 DNA follows: TGCGCCAGCAGGGCACGGGACGGACCGAACACCGGGGAGCTGTTTTTT. The entire variable domain, with the rest obtained from reference TRBV5-1 and TRBJ2-2, is as follows: KAGVTQTPRYLIKTRGQQVTLSCSPISGHRSVSWYQQTPGQGLQFLFEYFSETQRNKGNFPGRFSGRQFSNSRSEMNVSTLELGDSALYLCASRARDGPNTGELFFGEGSRLTVL.

The chain couples TRBV28 to TRBJ2-7; D perhaps matches TRBD2 (7 bases). Germline loops: CDR1 MDHEN, CDR2 SYDVKM. Trimming pared 8 bases from V and 3 bases from J, leaving 17 bases between. This CDR3 has 14 amino acids. DNA for the CDR3: TGTGCCAGCTGGAGGGGGGAGGGCCTCTACGAGCAGTACTTC. Translation gives CASWRGEGLYEQYF. Variable domain in full (rest from reference TRBV28 and TRBJ2-7): DVKVTQSSRYLVKRTGEKVFLECVQDMDHENMFWYRQDPGLGLRLIYFSYDVKMKEKGDIPEGYSVSREKKERFSLILESASTNQTSMYLCASWRGEGLYEQYFGPGTRLTVT.

Remarks on this clone: This may be a read error, as it is one base from a much larger clone. In DNA, the CDR3 is TGTGCCAGCAGCTTAGAGGGGACAGGGCAAGAGACCCAGTACTTC. This codes for CASSLEGTGQETQYF. V gene TRBV7-6 combines with J gene TRBJ2-5, with 9 bases aligning to TRBD1. The germline gives CDR1 SGHVS, CDR2 FNYEAQ. This CDR3 comprises 15 residues. V dropped 1 base and J dropped 2; count of bases not matched to a gene: 2.

This sequence joins TRBV19 and TRBJ2-6; D gene uncertain. CDR1 is LNHDA, CDR2 SQIVND, per germline (reference sequence). The CDR3 runs to 14 residues. The germline V and J ends were trimmed by 4 bases and 1 base, with 5 bases remaining between them. CDR3 in amino acids: CASSRGSGANVLTF. The DNA of the CDR3 is TGTGCCAGTAGTAGGGGTTCTGGGGCCAACGTCCTGACTTTC.

This sequence joins TRBV7-3 and TRBJ2-7, with unresolved D. This CDR3 has 14 residues. Germline CDR1 is SGHTA and CDR2 is FQGTGA. The ends were cut back, 0 bases at V and 0 bases at J, with 6 bases in the middle. The CDR3 sequence is CASSLTSISYEQYF. CDR3 nucleotides: TGTGCCAGCAGCTTAACGTCTATCTCCTACGAGCAGTACTTC.

CDR3 coding DNA: TGTGCCAGCAGCTTAAGCTTGGCAGCGCAAGAGACCCAGTACTTC. Its protein product is CASSLSLAAQETQYF. The V call is TRBV7-9, the J call TRBJ2-5; D call uncertain. With 2 bases removed from V and 2 bases from J, the gap between germline ends came to 12 bases. The CDR3 totals 15 residues. Germline lookup yields CDR1 SEHNR and CDR2 FQNEAQ (reference sequence).

This clone turned up a few times. The rearrangement links TRBV7-8 to TRBJ2-1, with 7 bases lining up with TRBD2. Germline loops: CDR1 SGHVS, CDR2 FQNEAQ. This CDR3 is 12 amino acids long. V trimming: 7 bases; J trimming: 8 bases; junction bases outside the gene matches: 5. DNA of the CDR3: TGTGCCAGCATGCGGGAGTTCCATGAGCAGTTCTTC. Translating gives CASMREFHEQFF. Based on the CDR3 plus reference TRBV7-8 and TRBJ2-1, the full variable domain is GAGVSQSPRYKVAKRGQDVALRCDPISGHVSLFWYQQALGQGPEFLTYFQNEAQLDKSGLPSDRFFAERPEGSVSTLKIQRTQQEDSAVYLCASMREFHEQFFGPGTRLTVL.

The chain carries TRBV15 and TRBJ2-3, with D possibly TRBD2 on 6 matching bases. Germline V CDR1 and CDR2: LNHNV, YYDKDF (reference sequence). The CDR3 consists of 13 residues. Trimming pared 8 bases from V and 4 bases from J, leaving 13 bases between. The CDR3 DNA reads as TGTGCCACCCTTGCCACGGGGGCAGATACGCAGTATTTT. It specifies CATLATGADTQYF.

V is TRBV19 and J is TRBJ2-1, with TRBD1 as a possible D gene (6 bases). CDR3 length: 18 residues. The V gene's germline CDR1 is LNHDA and CDR2 SQIVND (reference sequence). V lost 7 bases and J lost 9, with 31 bases in between. This chain's CDR3 is CASIEGRGPELGVGEQFF. DNA for the CDR3: TGTGCCAGTATAGAGGGCAGGGGCCCTGAGTTGGGGGTCGGTGAGCAGTTCTTC.

This clone was seen more than once but under ten times. This chain connects TRBV18 to TRBJ2-1; D is perhaps TRBD2 (5 bases). The CDR3 is 16 amino acids. V lost 3 bases to trimming and J lost 0 bases, with 12 bases between them. Germline lookup yields CDR1 KGHSH and CDR2 LQKENI. The DNA of the CDR3 is TGTGCCAGCTCACCCTTTTGGCGGGTCTCCTACAATGAGCAGTTCTTC. This gives the protein CASSPFWRVSYNEQFF.

The V and J genes are TRBV28 and TRBJ2-1, with 7 bases that match TRBD2. J was trimmed by 8 bases and V by 7 bases; bases with no gene match: 14. The germline V gene has CDR1 MDHEN and CDR2 SYDVKM. This CDR3 has 15 amino acids. CDR3 DNA: TGTGCCAGCAAACCGGGACTCAGACGGGGGGATGAGCAGTTCTTC. This codes for CASKPGLRRGDEQFF.